This T cell receptor (beta chain) is from a study of blood T cells in healthy people across ages. Isolation yielded PBMCs, at least 7 million per sample, in every case. A sample-barcoded 5' primer and a J-beta primer mix were used in a second PCR of roughly 6 to 12 cycles. Each cDNA molecule received a tag from a template-switch adaptor that had 12 random nucleotides. TCRdb reprocessed the 5' RACE reads via MiXCR and lists one record per CDR3 protein. The sample has some 730,000 distinct CDR3 sequences, 22% seen once; the top ten hold around a fifth. This clonotype was seen at least ten times. This TCR derives from a man aged 65 to 85 in good health. Sequenced: blood.

Here the CDR3 reads CASSEGTVVDTQYF. DNA for the CDR3: TGTGCCAGCAGCGAAGGAACGGTGGTAGATACGCAGTATTTT. The chain links TRBV7-2 to TRBJ2-3; D gene unclear. V gave up 5 bases and J gave up 5 bases, with 14 bases separating them. The CDR3 extends over 14 amino acids. The germline gives CDR1 SGHTA, CDR2 FQGNSA.